This T cell receptor beta chain was sequenced in a study of radiotherapy plus CTLA-4 blockade in lung cancer (dated by TCRdb to 2017 to 2018). General notes on the study: Among enrolled patients, around 20% had an objective response and approximately 30% reached disease control. General study outcomes and caveats: Early dynamic changes in blood T cell clones, together with increased serum interferon-beta after radiation, were reported as the strongest predictors of response. After treatment with radiotherapy and ipilimumab, TCR clones that originated in tumors expanded in peripheral blood.

Focal radiation therapy combined with CTLA-4 blockade (ipilimumab) was tested in patients with chemo-refractory metastatic non-small-cell lung cancer. In the germline V gene, CDR1 corresponds to SGHAT and CDR2 to FQNNGV. From cysteine to phenylalanine, the CDR3 is 15 amino acids long. Here the CDR3 DNA is all that survives: 45 bases in frame from base 1. A distance of 8 bases separates the germline ends of V and J, which lose 2 bases and 0 bases respectively. Libraries were built with the immunoSEQ multiplex PCR assay. TCRdb holds this immuneACCESS table with in-frame rearrangements only. Some clones are missing; in checked studies, unresolved V genes explain under half, and the rest has no known cause. Counted in this sample were 100,000 or so clones; approximately 80% of them appeared once. The leading ten clones occupy roughly a quarter of the sample. Regarding this clone: The target of this receptor is not known. No base qualities exist here, and no much larger clone lies one base off it.

Sequenced here: peripheral blood, sampled from a patient treated with radiotherapy plus ipilimumab. This clonotype originated in a human donor with non-small cell lung cancer that progressed on radiotherapy plus ipilimumab. The V and J segments used are TRBV11-2 and TRBJ2-1; the D gene is unclear. CDR3 sequence: CASSLLQDSYNEQFF. The bases read TGTGCCAGCAGCTTACTCCAGGACTCCTACAATGAGCAGTTCTTC.